Sequencing of this TCR beta chain was carried out in a study of blood T cell repertoires in COVID-19. Whole-study context: COVID-19 samples from acute and convalescent phases originated in the United States, Italy and Spain.

Sequencing used immunoSEQ multiplex PCR; TCRdb keeps in-frame clones, though not all of them. This sample has about 200,000 clones; around nine tenths occur once, and the top ten carry roughly 6%. The CDR3 loop spans 15 amino acids. V was pared by 0 bases and J by 3 bases, with 11 bases between. Germline-derived CDR1 and CDR2 are SGHAT and FQDESV (reference sequence). This clone appeared a single time. The source is a man in his forties with active or convalescent COVID-19. This rearrangement joins TRBV11-1 to TRBJ1-1; possibly TRBD1 for D (5 bases). The sequenced sample consisted of peripheral blood. CDR3 region: CASSLAGGRDTEAFF. The DNA of the CDR3 is TGTGCCAGCAGCTTAGCCGGGGGTCGGGACACTGAAGCTTTCTTT.